This T cell receptor beta chain was sequenced during a study of blood T cell repertoires in COVID-19. Study-wide background: Donors in the United States, Italy and Spain gave samples during acute or convalescent COVID-19.

This CDR3 region has 15 residues. The trim removed 5 bases at V and 3 bases at J, leaving 7 bases unmatched. Germline CDR1 and CDR2: SNHLY and FYNNEI. In the authors' workflow: Estimation of nucleated cell counts relied on the amplification of reference gene primers. TCRdb keeps only in-frame clones here, not all; method: immunoSEQ multiplex PCR. That table supplies the V and J calls and clone size; D and trimming were determined from the DNA. This table holds approximately 180,000 clones, over 80% found once. The clonotype comes from a woman in her thirties or forties with COVID-19, enrolled during active disease. The specimen was peripheral blood. The chain couples TRBV2 to TRBJ1-5; 7 bases match TRBD1. The CDR3 is CASSPAGTVNQPQHF. Here the CDR3 DNA reads TGTGCCAGCAGTCCGGCGGGGACAGTCAATCAGCCCCAGCATTTT.